The clone carrying this T cell receptor beta chain showed up just a few times. Next came a second PCR, run for about 6 to 12 cycles, which used a sample-barcoded 5' primer along with a J-beta primer mix. TCRdb independently ran MiXCR on the 5' RACE reads; one entry per CDR3 protein. This table holds 550,000 to 700,000 distinct CDR3 sequences, 27% found once. Per germline, CDR1 DFQATT and CDR2 SNEGSKA (reference sequence). This CDR3 is built from 14 residues. V lost 6 bases to trimming and J lost 0 bases, with 12 bases between them. The record originates from a study of blood T cells in healthy people across ages. Each individual donor underwent a draw of 8 to 10 milliliters of peripheral blood.

Sequenced input: blood. This receptor was obtained from a woman aged 70 to 79 in good health. The chain recombines TRBV20-1 with TRBJ2-1; possible D gene TRBD2, 5 bases. The CDR3 loop is CSANRGASYNEQFF. The DNA of the CDR3 is TGCAGTGCGAATCGGGGTGCCTCCTACAATGAGCAGTTCTTC.